The 30 T cell receptor beta chains presented below share a single source sample, sequenced in a study of post-analysis software for immune sequencing data. Study-level results: There were five or six TRBV segments more frequent in patients than controls, and TRBV5-6, TRBV5-1 and TRBV20-1 were among them.

These TCRs are of unknown antigen specificity. Unique molecular identifiers tagged the TCR beta cDNA libraries. MiXCR, applied by TCRdb to the PCR reads, yields one record per CDR3 protein. The sample lists hundreds of thousands of distinct CDR3 sequences; 30% were seen once. Sequenced sample: blood. Every receptor here comes from a girl between 10 and 17 years old with multiple sclerosis.

The chain recombines TRBV20-1 with TRBJ2-3; TRBD1 might be the D (6 bases). Per germline, CDR1 DFQATT and CDR2 SNEGSKA (reference sequence). The CDR3 consists of 12 residues. The germline V and J ends were trimmed by 5 bases and 4 bases, with 10 bases remaining between them. The CDR3 sequence is CSAYRAPDTQYF. As DNA, the CDR3 is TGCAGTGCTTACAGGGCGCCAGATACGCAGTATTTT.

The V gene is TRBV29-1, the J gene TRBJ2-2, with no clear D. CDR3 length: 13 residues. Germline assignment: CDR1 SQVTM and CDR2 ANQGSEA. Trimming shortened V by 2 bases and J by 7 bases, and 11 bases separated the two germline ends. CDR3 loop: CSVEMVVNGELFF. Here the CDR3 DNA reads TGCAGCGTTGAAATGGTTGTCAACGGGGAGCTGTTTTTT.

The chain links TRBV5-1 to TRBJ2-1, with D perhaps given as TRBD1 or TRBD2 (5 bases each). The germline V and J ends were trimmed by 1 base and 7 bases, with 21 bases remaining between them. The CDR3 length is 17 residues. Germline CDR1 is SGHRS and CDR2 is YFSETQ. The CDR3 DNA reads as TGCGCCAGCAGCTTGACCATCCGGGACGGCTGGGAGAATGAGCAGTTCTTC. Translated: CASSLTIRDGWENEQFF.

The gene calls are TRBV11-2 and TRBJ2-3; D gene ambiguous. Germline CDR1 reads SGHAT; CDR2 reads FQNNGV. V was trimmed by 3 bases and J by 0 bases, leaving 10 bases between them. The CDR3 covers 15 residues. CDR3 nucleotides: TGTGCCAGCAGCTTTTCGAGGCAAAGCACAGATACGCAGTATTTT. Protein sequence: CASSFSRQSTDTQYF.

In its sample, this clonotype was seen a few times. The J gene is TRBJ2-1, the V gene TRBV15; D unresolved. Germline V gives CDR1 LNHNV, CDR2 YYDKDF (reference sequence). Trimming left V 8 bases short and J 4 bases short, with 12 bases between. The CDR3 length is 13 residues. The CDR3 region has the DNA TGTGCCACCTCGGGTCGGGTATACAATGAGCAGTTCTTC. This encodes CATSGRVYNEQFF.

This clonotype was found a few times. V gene TRBV29-1 combines with J gene TRBJ2-1; 7 bases match TRBD1. CDR3 length equals 12 residues. The J segment lost 6 bases and the V segment lost 5 bases, leaving 4 bases of the junction unmatched. Germline assignment: CDR1 SQVTM and CDR2 ANQGSEA. CDR3 protein: CSVQQGPNEQFF. Written as DNA, the CDR3 is TGCAGCGTTCAACAGGGGCCCAATGAGCAGTTCTTC.

Notes on this clonotype: An end of the junction does not agree with germline; a read error may underlie this. This rearrangement joins TRBV9 to TRBJ1-5; no clear D gene. The germline CDR1 and CDR2 sequences are SGDLS and YYNGEE. This CDR3 contains 13 residues. The CDR3, as DNA: TGTACCAGCAGCGGAGGTGGTGCTCAGCCCCAGCATTTT. It specifies CTSSGGGAQPQHF.

CDR3 sequence (DNA): TGCAGTGCTAGAAGAGGTACCAGCCGAGGCACAGATACGCAGTATTTT. It is translated as CSARRGTSRGTDTQYF. The V gene is TRBV20-1, the J gene TRBJ2-3; D ambiguous. This CDR3 is 16 amino acids long. Trimming cost V 2 bases and J 1 base, with 16 bases left between them. Germline assignment: CDR1 DFQATT and CDR2 SNEGSKA (reference sequence).

The V and J genes are TRBV7-9 and TRBJ2-7, with D hard to call. Germline CDR1 is SEHNR and CDR2 is FQNEAQ (reference sequence). The CDR3 runs 11 residues. V was shortened by 5 bases and J by 9 bases, with 11 bases between the two germline ends. CDR3 sequence (DNA): TGTGCCAGCAGCCCAACGGACCTGCAGTACTTC. This sequence encodes CASSPTDLQYF.

The V call is TRBV27, the J call TRBJ1-5; TRBD1 might be the D (5 bases). Between the trimmed V and J ends, which lost 0 bases and 7 bases, there was a span of 13 bases. CDR1 and CDR2 from the germline V gene are MNHEY and SMNVEV (reference sequence). The CDR3 has 15 amino acids. CDR3 sequence reads: CASSLSGVSIQPQHF. In nucleotides, the CDR3 is TGTGCCAGCAGTTTATCAGGGGTTAGTATCCAGCCCCAGCATTTT.

The chain joins TRBV20-1 to TRBJ2-1, with D perhaps assigned TRBD1 or TRBD2 (5 bases each). V lost 5 bases and J lost 6, with 11 bases in between. Looked up from germline, CDR1 is DFQATT and CDR2 is SNEGSKA (reference sequence). CDR3 length equals 12 residues. For the CDR3, the DNA is TGCAGTGCTCACGCCGGGACCAATGAGCAGTTCTTC. Translation gives CSAHAGTNEQFF.

The genes are TRBV7-2 and TRBJ2-3; TRBD2 is a possible D gene (6 bases). Germline values: CDR1 SGHTA, CDR2 FQGNSA. CDR3 size: 15 residues. V was cut by 5 bases and J by 4 bases, with 16 bases left in between. The DNA for the CDR3 is TGTGCCAGCAGCCAAAGGACTACCAACCCAGATACGCAGTATTTT. It yields the protein CASSQRTTNPDTQYF.

The chain links TRBV15 to TRBJ2-1, with unresolved D. The CDR3 is 12 amino acids. CDR1 and CDR2 from the germline V gene are LNHNV and YYDKDF (reference sequence). V gave up 8 bases and J gave up 0 bases, with 5 bases separating them. The CDR3, as DNA: TGTGCCACCGGTGTCTCCTACAATGAGCAGTTCTTC. It is translated as CATGVSYNEQFF.

V and J are TRBV20-1 and TRBJ2-5; D gene ambiguous. CDR1 and CDR2 (germline): DFQATT, SNEGSKA (reference sequence). V gave up 0 bases and J gave up 1 base, with 9 bases separating them. The CDR3 loop spans 14 amino acids. CDR3 nucleotides: TGCAGTGCTAGAGACGGCGGAATCCAAGAGACCCAGTACTTC. Its protein is CSARDGGIQETQYF.

The chain combines TRBV3-1 with TRBJ2-1; D gene unclear. This CDR3 is 15 amino acids long. Trimming took off 0 bases at V and 2 bases at J, with 8 bases between the two ends. Looked up from germline, CDR1 is LGHDT and CDR2 is YNNKEL (reference sequence). CDR3 protein: CASSQDQVPYNEQFF. In DNA, the CDR3 is TGTGCCAGCAGCCAAGATCAGGTGCCCTACAATGAGCAGTTCTTC.

This clonotype was counted between two and nine times. This chain links TRBV25-1 with TRBJ2-1; TRBD2 agrees at 11 bases. The J segment lost 6 bases and the V segment lost 6 bases, leaving 7 bases of the junction unmatched. Germline V gene data show CDR1 as MGHDK and CDR2 as SYGVNS. CDR3 length equals 15 residues. This CDR3 reads CASSVSGGAINEQFF. DNA of the CDR3: TGTGCCAGCAGCGTTAGCGGGGGGGCCATCAATGAGCAGTTCTTC.

The chain couples TRBV5-1 to TRBJ1-2, with D tentatively TRBD1 (5 bases). The germline CDR1 and CDR2 sequences are SGHRS and YFSETQ. The CDR3 is made up of 12 amino acids. V dropped 4 bases and J dropped 3 bases, with 7 bases sitting between them. CDR3 loop: CASSAGDYGYTF. For the CDR3, the DNA is TGCGCCAGCAGCGCGGGGGACTATGGCTACACCTTC. Using reference TRBV5-1 and TRBJ1-2 for the parts outside the CDR3, the full variable domain is KAGVTQTPRYLIKTRGQQVTLSCSPISGHRSVSWYQQTPGQGLQFLFEYFSETQRNKGNFPGRFSGRQFSNSRSEMNVSTLELGDSALYLCASSAGDYGYTFGSGTRLTVV.

In this sample, this clonotype turned up many times. This chain connects TRBV4-3 to TRBJ2-7; 8 nucleotides agree with TRBD1. Germline V gene lookup returns CDR1 LGHNA and CDR2 YSLEER. The trim removed 4 bases at V and 2 bases at J, leaving 1 base unmatched. The CDR3 runs 13 residues. For the CDR3, the DNA is TGCGCCAGCAGCCGGGGACAGGCCTACGAGCAGTACTTC. Translated: CASSRGQAYEQYF.

This clonotype was detected a few times. The J gene is TRBJ2-1, the V gene TRBV29-1; D is possibly TRBD2 (5 bases). Between the trimmed V and J ends, which lost 7 bases and 6 bases, there was a span of 13 bases. The CDR3 has 12 amino acids. Germline V gene lookup returns CDR1 SQVTM and CDR2 ANQGSEA. The CDR3 reads CSALLGVNEQFF. The CDR3 nucleotides read TGCAGCGCTTTACTAGGTGTCAATGAGCAGTTCTTC.

This clonotype has more than one count but fewer than ten. The CDR3 DNA sequence: TGTGCCACCAGCAGAGTGAACGAGGGCAGGGGATCCGAGCAGTACTTC. Protein product: CATSRVNEGRGSEQYF. This chain uses TRBV15 with TRBJ2-7, with a tentative D call TRBD1 (6 bases). This CDR3 contains 16 residues. Trimming removed 1 base at V and 6 bases at J, with 19 bases between. The germline CDR1 and CDR2 sequences are LNHNV and YYDKDF (reference sequence).

The V call is TRBV7-2, the J call TRBJ2-3; D is undetermined. This CDR3 has 14 amino acids. With 3 bases removed from V and 2 bases from J, the gap between germline ends came to 9 bases. The germline V gene encodes CDR1 SGHTA and CDR2 FQGNSA. The CDR3 is CASSFERHTDTQYF. As DNA, the CDR3 is TGTGCCAGCAGCTTCGAGAGGCACACAGATACGCAGTATTTT. Based on the CDR3 plus reference TRBV7-2 and TRBJ2-3, the full variable domain is GAGVSQSPSNKVTEKGKDVELRCDPISGHTALYWYRQSLGQGLEFLIYFQGNSAPDKSGLPSDRFSAERTGGSVSTLTIQRTQQEDSAVYLCASSFERHTDTQYFGPGTRLTVL.

The chain is built from TRBV7-9 and TRBJ2-7; tentative D call: TRBD2 (5 bases). Trimming took off 4 bases at V and 3 bases at J, with 22 bases between the two ends. The CDR3 loop spans 17 amino acids. CDR1 is SEHNR and CDR2 is FQNEAQ in the germline V gene (reference sequence). The CDR3, as DNA: TGTGCCAGCAGCTCGAGAGCCGGACTCACCTACGTCTACGAGCAGTACTTC. As protein: CASSSRAGLTYVYEQYF.

This chain links TRBV9 with TRBJ2-1; D ambiguous. There are 13 residues in the CDR3. Trimming shortened V by 0 bases and J by 7 bases, and 8 bases separated the two germline ends. In germline, CDR1 is SGDLS, CDR2 YYNGEE. In nucleotides, the CDR3 is TGTGCCAGCAGCGTAGGATTGGGGAATGAGCAGTTCTTC. Protein: CASSVGLGNEQFF.

V gene TRBV27 combines with J gene TRBJ1-2; 8 positions match TRBD1. Germline V CDR1 and CDR2: MNHEY, SMNVEV (reference sequence). The CDR3 contains 13 residues. The V segment lost 4 bases and the J segment 8 bases; nucleotides outside the gene matches: 6. The CDR3 is CASSSWDRNGYTF. In DNA form, the CDR3 reads TGTGCCAGCAGTTCTTGGGACAGGAACGGCTACACCTTC.

The chain employs TRBV7-2 and TRBJ1-1; the D gene is possibly TRBD1 (5 bases). The CDR3 sequence is 15 residues long. Trimming shortened V by 6 bases and J by 1 base, and 15 bases separated the two germline ends. Germline V gives CDR1 SGHTA, CDR2 FQGNSA. CDR3 residues: CASRGTRVGNTEAFF. In nucleotides, the CDR3 is TGTGCCAGCAGGGGGACCCGGGTCGGGAACACTGAAGCTTTCTTT.

This clonotype showed up just a few times. V usage is TRBV6-1 and J usage is TRBJ1-4; a weak D match, TRBD1 (6 bases). The CDR3 is 18 residues long. The germline V and J ends were trimmed by 9 bases and 4 bases, with 27 bases remaining between them. Per the germline V gene, CDR1 is MNHNS and CDR2 is SASEGT. The DNA for the CDR3 is TGTGCCAGTACTCCGGGACACTCTAGGGCGCGGGTTAATGAAAAACTGTTTTTT. Translated, it gives CASTPGHSRARVNEKLFF.

This clonotype was seen a few times. The gene calls are TRBV10-3 and TRBJ1-5; the D gene is possibly TRBD1 (6 bases). Trimming removed 0 bases at V and 2 bases at J, with 8 bases between. Germline V gene lookup returns CDR1 ENHRY and CDR2 SYGVKD. The CDR3 contains 15 residues. CDR3 coding DNA: TGTGCCATCAGTGAGTCGAGACAGGGCAATCAGCCCCAGCATTTT. Protein product: CAISESRQGNQPQHF.

A remark on this clonotype: Its ends do not fully match the called genes, so a read error is possible. The chain recombines TRBV5-1 with TRBJ2-1; TRBD2 matches 10 bases. The CDR3 covers 18 residues. In germline, CDR1 is SGHRS, CDR2 YFSETQ. The CDR3 region is CASGLATAGGTPYNEQFF. Here the CDR3 DNA reads TGCGCCAGCGGCTTGGCCACAGCGGGAGGGACACCCTACAATGAGCAGTTCTTC.

The rearrangement uses TRBV24-1 and TRBJ2-2, with 9 bases matching TRBD1. The CDR3 covers 14 residues. With 6 bases clipped from V and 6 bases from J, the junction kept 4 bases outside the gene matches. Germline values: CDR1 KGHDR, CDR2 SFDVKD. CDR3 nucleotide sequence: TGTGCCACCAGTCCCCGGACAGGGGCCGGGGAGCTGTTTTTT. This codes for CATSPRTGAGELFF.

The genes are TRBV5-8 and TRBJ2-6; D uncertain. Trimming cost V 4 bases and J 0 bases, with 11 bases left between them. Germline V gene lookup returns CDR1 SGHTS and CDR2 YDEGEE. This CDR3 contains 16 residues. The CDR3: CASSNPVGSGANVLTF. For the CDR3, the DNA is TGTGCCAGCAGCAACCCGGTGGGCTCTGGGGCCAACGTCCTGACTTTC.